Below, 14 T cell receptor beta chains from the same sample are listed, as sequenced in a study of early T cells in non-severe SARS-CoV-2 infection. Each CDR3 protein is one row after TCRdb ran MiXCR on the 5' RACE reads. The table includes tens of thousands of distinct CDR3 sequences, 6.5% to 9% detected once. Sequencing input: whole blood. The receptors were gathered from an adult who was a healthcare worker with PCR-confirmed SARS-CoV-2 infection or an uninfected control (not recorded which).

The V call is TRBV6-2 or TRBV6-3, the J call TRBJ1-5, with a possible D match to TRBD1 (6 bases). Germline V gene lookup returns CDR1 MNHEY and CDR2 SVGEGT. CDR3 length equals 13 residues. The V end lost 2 bases, the J end lost 6 bases, and 8 bases lay between the germline ends. Here the CDR3 DNA reads TGTGCCAGCAGTTACACAGGGCTTCAGCCCCAGCATTTT. It encodes CASSYTGLQPQHF.

V is TRBV24-1 and J is TRBJ2-7, with 7 bases that match TRBD1. CDR3 size: 15 residues. Germline V CDR1 and CDR2: KGHDR, SFDVKD. Trimming cost V 9 bases and J 0 bases; bases outside gene matches: 10. CDR3 in amino acids: CATPAGQDSSYEQYF. The CDR3 nucleotides read TGTGCCACCCCCGCCGGACAGGACAGCTCCTACGAGCAGTACTTC.

This rearrangement joins TRBV7-2 to TRBJ2-2, with D possibly TRBD1 on 6 matching bases. Germline CDR1 is SGHTA and CDR2 is FQGNSA. V was shortened by 5 bases and J by 2 bases, with 18 bases between the two germline ends. This CDR3 contains 17 residues. CDR3: CASSGSKWTANTGELFF. The CDR3 coding sequence is TGTGCCAGCAGCGGGTCGAAATGGACAGCTAACACCGGGGAGCTGTTTTTT.

This chain links TRBV7-2 with TRBJ2-1; 7 nucleotides align to TRBD2. Germline V gene lookup returns CDR1 SGHTA and CDR2 FQGNSA. V was pared by 0 bases and J by 1 base, with 3 bases of the junction left unmatched. The CDR3 totals 16 residues. The DNA of the CDR3 is TGTGCCAGCAGCTTAGCCGGGGGGACTTCCTACAATGAGCAGTTCTTC. Residues: CASSLAGGTSYNEQFF.

This clonotype was recorded many times. The rearrangement links TRBV21-1 to TRBJ2-5; the table gives TRBD2 as D, unverified against the DNA. TRBV21-1 is flagged as a pseudogene. The CDR3 runs to 14 residues. CDR3 sequence reads: CASSVLRGQETQYF. The CDR3 nucleotides read TGTGCCAGCAGCGTCCTCCGCGGACAAGAGACCCAGTACTTC.

The chain combines TRBV10-1 with TRBJ1-1; D remains ambiguous. The CDR3 totals 14 residues. The V gene's germline CDR1 is WNHNN and CDR2 SYGVQD (reference sequence). Trimming left V 0 bases short and J 1 base short, with 6 bases between. The CDR3 nucleotides read TGCGCCAGCAGTGAGTCTGGGTGGAACACTGAAGCTTTCTTT. It yields the protein CASSESGWNTEAFF.

The sample holds a few counts of this clonotype. The genes are TRBV5-5 and TRBJ2-5; weak D call: TRBD1 (6 bases). The CDR3 extends over 13 amino acids. Looked up from germline, CDR1 is SGHKS and CDR2 is YYEKEE (reference sequence). V lost 6 bases and J 1 base, leaving 10 bases between the germline ends. The CDR3 DNA follows: TGTGCCAGCACTCTGACAGGCCAAGAGACCCAGTACTTC. The encoded protein is CASTLTGQETQYF.

The chain links TRBV27 to TRBJ2-1, with 7 bases aligning to TRBD1. Germline V CDR1 and CDR2: MNHEY, SMNVEV (reference sequence). This CDR3 contains 14 residues. Trimming cost V 5 bases and J 6 bases; bases outside gene matches: 7. The CDR3 protein is CASSIGTVSNEQFF. The CDR3 nucleotides read TGTGCCAGCAGTATAGGGACAGTTAGCAATGAGCAGTTCTTC.

This clonotype came up many times. The CDR3 sequence is CASSEGTTGELFF. The CDR3 DNA reads as TGTGCCAGCAGTGAGGGGACAACCGGGGAGCTGTTTTTT. The chain uses TRBV6-4 and TRBJ2-2, with a weak D call TRBD1 (6 bases). Trimming pared 3 bases from V and 5 bases from J, leaving 7 bases between. The CDR3 runs to 13 residues. Germline V gives CDR1 MRHNA, CDR2 SNTAGT.

This clonotype was picked up a small number of times. The gene calls are TRBV4-1 and TRBJ2-4; D possibly corresponds to TRBD2 (5 bases). CDR1 and CDR2 (germline): MGHRA, YSYEKL. There are 16 residues in the CDR3. V was pared by 1 base and J by 8 bases, with 18 bases between. The CDR3 is CASSQGRGLSGDIQYF. The CDR3 region has the DNA TGCGCCAGCAGCCAAGGGCGAGGGCTGTCTGGGGACATTCAGTACTTC.

This rearrangement joins TRBV14 to TRBJ2-1, with 9 bases identical to TRBD2. Germline V gene sequence: CDR1 SGHDN, CDR2 FVKESK. There are 15 residues in the CDR3. V lost 5 bases and J lost 1; bases outside the gene matches: 3. The DNA for the CDR3 is TGTGCCAGCAGCAATCTAGCGGGATCCTACAATGAGCAGTTCTTC. Translation gives CASSNLAGSYNEQFF.

This clonotype was seen ten or more times. In DNA, the CDR3 is TGTGCCAGCAGCTTAGTAGGGGGGACAGGGGGCGCCTCCTACGAGCAGTACTTC. It yields the protein CASSLVGGTGGASYEQYF. The chain links TRBV7-2 to TRBJ2-7; TRBD1 matches at 12 bases. This CDR3 is 18 amino acids long. V was clipped by 1 base and J by 0 bases; unmatched bases: 7. CDR1 SGHTA and CDR2 FQGNSA come from the germline V gene. The full variable domain, in which reference TRBV7-2 and TRBJ2-7 provide the parts outside the CDR3, is GAGVSQSPSNKVTEKGKDVELRCDPISGHTALYWYRQSLGQGLEFLIYFQGNSAPDKSGLPSDRFSAERTGGSVSTLTIQRTQQEDSAVYLCASSLVGGTGGASYEQYFGPGTRLTVT.

This clonotype was observed many times. The chain recombines TRBV18 with TRBJ2-7; D remains ambiguous. The germline gives CDR1 KGHSH, CDR2 LQKENI. CDR3 length: 13 residues. The V gene lost 3 bases and the J gene lost 6 bases, with 12 bases spanning the gap. The CDR3 DNA reads TGTGCCAGCTCACCGCGCAGGTTGGGCGAGCAGTACTTC. Protein: CASSPRRLGEQYF.

The V and J genes are TRBV3-1 and TRBJ2-5, with TRBD2 matching over 14 bases. Germline V gene sequence: CDR1 LGHDT, CDR2 YNNKEL (reference sequence). V trimming: 4 bases; J trimming: 4 bases; junction bases outside the gene matches: 5. The CDR3 has 16 amino acids. CDR3 amino acids: CASSPGTSGSIETQYF. The CDR3 bases are TGTGCCAGCAGCCCCGGGACTAGCGGGAGCATAGAGACCCAGTACTTC.